This T cell receptor beta chain was identified during a study of patients and donors after allogeneic stem cell transplantation. TCRdb passed the RT-PCR reads through MiXCR, listing each CDR3 protein once. Of over 150,000 distinct CDR3 sequences listed, more than 35% are singletons. Trimming removed 0 bases at V and 7 bases at J, with 14 bases between. The CDR3 contains 14 residues. Per the germline V gene, CDR1 is SGHRS and CDR2 is YFSETQ. The chain links TRBV5-1 to TRBJ2-7, with D unclear. Sequencing was done on a sample of blood, either unsorted or a sorted T cell fraction (not recorded which). This TCR was recovered from a human donor who was either an allogeneic HSCT recipient or a stem cell or donor lymphocyte infusion donor (not recorded which). It is not recorded whose cells these are; they may come from a transplant donor. The CDR3 DNA reads as TGCGCCAGCAGCTTGGCCTCCTTAGACGGAGAGCAGTACTTC. This sequence encodes CASSLASLDGEQYF.